This passage covers 31 T cell receptor beta chains from one sample sequenced in a study of cytomegalovirus exposure and HLA in healthy donors. The PCR ran on 60 Vbeta and 13 Jbeta primers. The method was immunoSEQ multiplex PCR; TCRdb's version includes in-frame clones alone and lacks a portion of them. The sample has under 150,000 clones; approximately 80% are singletons. Sequencing was done on a sample of PBMCs. These receptor sequences come from a woman aged 50 to 60 in good health and CMV-seronegative.

The gene calls are TRBV5-4 and TRBJ2-1; D might be TRBD2 (5 bases). Trimming stripped 5 bases from V and 0 bases from J, with 12 bases between. Germline loops: CDR1 SGHNT, CDR2 YYREEE (reference sequence). The CDR3 totals 15 residues. CDR3 DNA sequence: TGTGCCAGCAGGCAAGCGGCCAGCTCCTACAATGAGCAGTTCTTC. This translates into CASRQAASSYNEQFF. Full variable domain (outside the CDR3, taken from reference TRBV5-4 and TRBJ2-1): ETGVTQSPTHLIKTRGQQVTLRCSSQSGHNTVSWYQQALGQGPQFIFQYYREEENGRGNFPPRFSGLQFPNYSSELNVNALELDDSALYLCASRQAASSYNEQFFGPGTRLTVL.

The chain employs TRBV7-9 and TRBJ2-5; TRBD2 matches at 10 bases. The CDR3 consists of 14 residues. CDR1 and CDR2 from the germline V gene are SEHNR and FQNEAQ (reference sequence). The ends lost 8 bases at V and 5 bases at J; junction bases unmatched: 8. This chain's CDR3 is CASLYSGGGETQYF. CDR3 bases: TGTGCCAGCCTATACAGCGGGGGGGGTGAGACCCAGTACTTC.

The V call is TRBV5-1, the J call TRBJ2-3; 10 nucleotides align to TRBD2. This CDR3 has 15 amino acids. V shed 2 bases and J 4 bases; nucleotides not matched to a gene: 4. Germline values: CDR1 SGHRS, CDR2 YFSETQ. CDR3 DNA: TGCGCCAGCAGCTTACTAGCGGGGAAGGCAGATACGCAGTATTTT. Translation: CASSLLAGKADTQYF. The full variable domain, in which reference TRBV5-1 and TRBJ2-3 provide the parts outside the CDR3, is KAGVTQTPRYLIKTRGQQVTLSCSPISGHRSVSWYQQTPGQGLQFLFEYFSETQRNKGNFPGRFSGRQFSNSRSEMNVSTLELGDSALYLCASSLLAGKADTQYFGPGTRLTVL.

This chain connects TRBV6-1 to TRBJ1-1; a weak D match, TRBD1 (6 bases). With 6 bases removed from V and 3 bases from J, the gap between germline ends came to 17 bases. CDR3 length: 15 residues. Germline values: CDR1 MNHNS, CDR2 SASEGT. CDR3 residues: CASRPDGGAYTEAFF. The CDR3 DNA is TGTGCCAGCAGACCCGACGGGGGGGCCTACACTGAAGCTTTCTTT.

In the case of this clone: At one boundary the junction diverges from the germline segment, which might be a read error. This rearrangement joins TRBV7-7 to TRBJ2-5; 10 bases match TRBD2. Germline CDR1 and CDR2: SSHAT and FNYEAQ (reference sequence). This CDR3 has 16 residues. CDR3: CASSPLSSGGLETQYF. CDR3 sequence (DNA): TGTGCTAGCAGCCCCCTGAGTAGCGGGGGGCTGGAGACCCAGTACTTC. The variable domain in full, with the rest retrieved from reference TRBV7-7 and TRBJ2-5, is GAGVSQSPRYKVTKRGQDVTLRCDPISSHATLYWYQQALGQGPEFLTYFNYEAQPDKSGLPSDRFSAERPEGSISTLTIQRTEQRDSAMYRCASSPLSSGGLETQYFGPGTRLLVL.

The V and J genes are TRBV4-1 and TRBJ1-5; D is unresolved. The CDR3 consists of 15 residues. Germline CDR1 and CDR2: MGHRA and YSYEKL. The V end lost 0 bases, the J end lost 1 base, and 7 bases lay between the germline ends. CDR3 residues: CASSQERESNQPQHF. The CDR3 DNA reads TGCGCCAGCAGCCAAGAAAGGGAGAGCAATCAGCCCCAGCATTTT.

The chain links TRBV4-3 to TRBJ2-3, with 7 bases lining up with TRBD2. Trimming removed 0 bases from V and 1 base from J; junction bases left unmatched: 4. CDR3 length equals 16 residues. The germline V gene encodes CDR1 LGHNA and CDR2 YSLEER. CDR3 sequence: CASSQDGLAGTDTQYF. CDR3 DNA sequence: TGCGCCAGCAGCCAAGATGGTCTAGCGGGCACAGATACGCAGTATTTT.

The J gene is TRBJ2-1, the V gene TRBV10-3; weak D call: TRBD2 (6 bases). The V end was cut by 3 bases, the J end by 7 bases, with 13 bases between. The germline CDR1 and CDR2 sequences are ENHRY and SYGVKD. The CDR3 has 14 residues. The DNA of the CDR3 is TGTGCCATCAGTGATTTCACTCGGGGGAATGAGCAGTTCTTC. It specifies CAISDFTRGNEQFF.

Worth noting for this clone: Other DNA sequences in this specimen translate into the identical CDR3. The chain has TRBV2 and TRBJ1-1, with a possible D match to TRBD1 (5 bases). The CDR3 is made up of 15 amino acids. V dropped 6 bases and J dropped 5 bases, with 19 bases sitting between them. CDR1 is SNHLY, CDR2 FYNNEI, per germline. CDR3 sequence: CASRGLLGWGTEAFF. The DNA of the CDR3 is TGTGCCAGCAGGGGACTCCTCGGGTGGGGGACTGAAGCTTTCTTT.

The rearrangement joins TRBV6-1 to TRBJ2-7, with TRBD1 matching 7 bases. The CDR3 runs to 14 residues. After removal of 2 bases from V and 2 bases from J, the junction contained 3 bases not matched to a gene. Germline loops: CDR1 MNHNS, CDR2 SASEGT. DNA of the CDR3: TGTGCCAGCAGTGAAATTGGGACAGCCTACGAGCAGTACTTC. This translates into CASSEIGTAYEQYF.

This chain links TRBV7-8 with TRBJ2-2; D uncertain. Germline V CDR1 and CDR2: SGHVS, FQNEAQ. V lost 2 bases to trimming and J lost 1 base, with 8 bases between them. This CDR3 has 15 residues. CDR3 residues: CASSLNRQNTGELFF. The CDR3 DNA sequence: TGTGCCAGCAGCTTAAACCGACAGAACACCGGGGAGCTGTTTTTT.

The chain carries TRBV10-3 and TRBJ2-1, with a tentative D call TRBD2 (5 bases). Trimming left V 3 bases short and J 7 bases short, with 16 bases between. Germline lookup yields CDR1 ENHRY and CDR2 SYGVKD. The CDR3 length is 15 residues. CDR3 in DNA: TGTGCCATCAGTGACAATCGGGGTCTTGGGAATGAGCAGTTCTTC. Translated, it gives CAISDNRGLGNEQFF.

The J gene is TRBJ2-5, the V gene TRBV7-2; possible D gene TRBD2, 6 bases. V lost 5 bases to trimming and J lost 2 bases, with 12 bases between them. The CDR3 is made up of 14 amino acids. Germline CDR1 and CDR2: SGHTA and FQGNSA. CDR3 coding DNA: TGTGCCAGCAGCCCCTCCGGGGGACAAGAGACCCAGTACTTC. As protein: CASSPSGGQETQYF.

The CDR3 loop reads CASSEALHGANYGYTF. CDR3 nucleotide sequence: TGTGCCAGCAGTGAAGCGCTTCATGGGGCGAACTATGGCTACACCTTC. The genes are TRBV2 and TRBJ1-2; D is possibly TRBD1 (5 bases). Germline V lookup: CDR1 SNHLY, CDR2 FYNNEI. Trimming stripped 0 bases from V and 2 bases from J, with 13 bases between. The CDR3 contains 16 residues. The complete variable domain, with remaining parts taken from reference TRBV2 and TRBJ1-2, reads EPEVTQTPSHQVTQMGQEVILRCVPISNHLYFYWYRQILGQKVEFLVSFYNNEISEKSEIFDDQFSVERPDGSNFTLKIRSTKLEDSAMYFCASSEALHGANYGYTFGSGTRLTVV.

V usage is TRBV28 and J usage is TRBJ2-3, with a weak D call TRBD2 (6 bases). From germline, CDR1 is MDHEN and CDR2 SYDVKM. CDR3 size: 15 residues. The V gene lost 3 bases and the J gene lost 6 bases, with 16 bases spanning the gap. The CDR3 coding sequence is TGTGCCAGCAGTTTGTGGACTACGGAGGGGGATACGCAGTATTTT. Translation: CASSLWTTEGDTQYF.

This clone was observed a few times. The junction shows a germline mismatch at one end, possibly a read error. CDR3: CASSYSGENQETQYF. In nucleotides, the CDR3 is TGTGCCAGCAGTTACTCGGGGGAGAACCAAGAGACCCAGTACTTC. The V gene is TRBV10-3, the J gene TRBJ2-5; weak D call: TRBD2 (6 bases). Germline CDR1 and CDR2: ENHRY and SYGVKD. This CDR3 is built from 15 residues.

The J gene is TRBJ2-2, the V gene TRBV5-4; 9 bases fit TRBD1. The germline V gene encodes CDR1 SGHNT and CDR2 YYREEE (reference sequence). This CDR3 is built from 15 residues. With 4 bases clipped from V and 4 bases from J, the junction kept 5 bases outside the gene matches. CDR3 protein: CASSRRQGGTGELFF. DNA for the CDR3: TGTGCCAGCAGCCGGAGACAGGGGGGCACCGGGGAGCTGTTTTTT.

The J gene is TRBJ2-7, the V gene TRBV28, with D possibly being TRBD2 (6 bases). The germline V and J ends were trimmed by 6 bases and 2 bases, with 20 bases remaining between them. CDR1 and CDR2 from the germline V gene are MDHEN and SYDVKM. The CDR3 is 16 amino acids. As DNA, the CDR3 is TGTGCCAGCAGCTCCCCGGTGGAGCGGGCAACCTACGAGCAGTACTTC. This encodes CASSSPVERATYEQYF.

This sequence joins TRBV4-1 and TRBJ1-4, with a tentative D call TRBD1 (5 bases). Germline CDR1 MGHRA, CDR2 YSYEKL. The CDR3 loop spans 14 amino acids. With 1 base removed from V and 6 bases from J, the gap between germline ends came to 9 bases. CDR3 DNA sequence: TGCGCCAGCAGCCAAGGCCAGGGCTATGAAAAACTGTTTTTT. It yields the protein CASSQGQGYEKLFF.

The rearrangement joins TRBV4-3 to TRBJ1-6; D unresolved. The V gene lost 2 bases and the J gene lost 8 bases, with 7 bases spanning the gap. Per the germline V gene, CDR1 is LGHNA and CDR2 is YSLEER. The CDR3 spans 13 residues. CDR3 coding DNA: TGCGCCAGCAGCCAATCTCCCTATTCACCCCTCCACTTT. Amino acids: CASSQSPYSPLHF.

This clone is a singleton in its sample. V gene TRBV10-1 combines with J gene TRBJ1-1; D unclear. CDR3 length equals 14 residues. Germline CDR1 is WNHNN and CDR2 is SYGVQD (reference sequence). V lost 0 bases and J 4 bases, leaving 9 bases between the germline ends. CDR3 residues: CASSESAAGTEAFF. The CDR3 bases are TGCGCCAGCAGTGAGTCTGCGGCGGGCACTGAAGCTTTCTTT.

This clone has just one count. The chain has TRBV5-1 and TRBJ2-3; D is unclear. Trimming cost V 0 bases and J 1 base, with 9 bases left between them. This CDR3 spans 15 amino acids. Germline values: CDR1 SGHRS, CDR2 YFSETQ. DNA of the CDR3: TGCGCCAGCAGCTTGGAGGCAGGCCGCACAGATACGCAGTATTTT. Translation gives CASSLEAGRTDTQYF.

V is TRBV30 and J is TRBJ2-6; 7 bases line up with TRBD1. CDR1 and CDR2 from the germline V gene are GTSNPN and SVGIG (reference sequence). Trimming at V came to 1 base and at J to 2 bases, leaving 5 bases not matched to a gene. The CDR3 spans 16 residues. The CDR3 DNA reads TGTGCCTGGAGTGAGGAAACAGGGGCTGGGGCCAACGTCCTGACTTTC. Its protein product is CAWSEETGAGANVLTF.

The chain couples TRBV7-2 to TRBJ2-1, with 13 positions matching TRBD2. J gave up 10 bases and V 4 bases, and 10 bases lay outside the gene matches. This CDR3 is built from 16 residues. Germline CDR1 SGHTA, CDR2 FQGNSA. CDR3 sequence (DNA): TGTGCCAGCAGCTCCCGGACTAGCGGGGGATGGGGCGAGCAGTTCTTC. Amino acids: CASSSRTSGGWGEQFF.

This chain connects TRBV6-1 to TRBJ2-7, with a tentative D call TRBD1 (5 bases). The CDR3 covers 15 residues. V lost 0 bases and J lost 4, with 13 bases in between. Germline values: CDR1 MNHNS, CDR2 SASEGT. CDR3 DNA sequence: TGTGCCAGCAGTGAAGCGCTCGTGCAGGGTTACGAGCAGTACTTC. This encodes CASSEALVQGYEQYF.

This clone was picked up a small number of times. This chain's CDR3 is CAWGDYNPGELFF. The CDR3 region has the DNA TGTGCCTGGGGGGACTACAACCCCGGGGAGCTGTTTTTT. This chain connects TRBV30 to TRBJ2-2; 7 bases align to TRBD2. The trim removed 5 bases at V and 6 bases at J, leaving 6 bases unmatched. Germline assignment: CDR1 GTSNPN and CDR2 SVGIG (reference sequence). This CDR3 has 13 residues.

The chain combines TRBV4-1 with TRBJ1-6; D is ambiguous. Germline CDR1 is MGHRA and CDR2 is YSYEKL. This CDR3 comprises 17 residues. V shed 1 base and J shed 5 bases, with 15 bases lying between them. CDR3 in DNA: TGCGCCAGCAGCCAAGGCCCTGACCAACTAGATAATTCACCCCTCCACTTT. Amino acids: CASSQGPDQLDNSPLHF.

This sequence joins TRBV30 and TRBJ1-2; D is uncertain. CDR1 is GTSNPN and CDR2 is SVGIG in the germline V gene (reference sequence). The CDR3 covers 14 residues. V gave up 0 bases and J gave up 1 base, with 9 bases separating them. The CDR3 sequence is CAWSVERINYGYTF. In DNA form, the CDR3 reads TGTGCCTGGAGTGTGGAGAGGATTAACTATGGCTACACCTTC.

The gene calls are TRBV7-2 and TRBJ1-1; TRBD1 might be the D (6 bases). The CDR3 is 15 amino acids. V gave up 10 bases and J gave up 1 base, with 19 bases separating them. CDR1 and CDR2 (germline): SGHTA, FQGNSA. The CDR3 DNA reads as TGTGCCACCAAAGACCAGGGGACGACGAACACTGAAGCTTTCTTT. Its protein is CATKDQGTTNTEAFF.

The CDR3, as DNA: TGTGCCAGCGAAAAGGGGAACGGGGGCGAGCAGTACTTC. It yields the protein CASEKGNGGEQYF. The gene calls are TRBV2 and TRBJ2-7; D perhaps matches TRBD2 (6 bases). V was shortened by 8 bases and J by 6 bases, with 17 bases between the two germline ends. The CDR3 has 13 amino acids. Germline lookup yields CDR1 SNHLY and CDR2 FYNNEI.

This clone showed up just once. The chain joins TRBV2 to TRBJ1-1; D may be TRBD1 (6 bases). V was trimmed by 1 base and J by 0 bases, leaving 9 bases between them. Germline V gene sequence: CDR1 SNHLY, CDR2 FYNNEI. The CDR3 has 15 amino acids. CDR3 amino acids: CASSEGGPMNTEAFF. As DNA, the CDR3 is TGTGCCAGCAGTGAAGGGGGGCCTATGAACACTGAAGCTTTCTTT.